Following are 14 T cell receptor beta chains from one sample sequenced in a study of OX40 agonist ivuxolimab in advanced cancers. Here immunoSEQ multiplex PCR was the method, and the copy in TCRdb shows in-frame clones only, minus some. Of about 28,000 clones listed, 85% are singletons. The sequencing used CD4+ or CD8+ T cells sorted from blood, collected in a trial of the OX40 agonist ivuxolimab. Receptors were obtained from an adult with an advanced solid tumor such as melanoma, head and neck, liver or kidney cancer.

The rearrangement uses TRBV9 and TRBJ2-3; the D call may be TRBD1 or TRBD2 (5 bases each). V gave up 4 bases and J gave up 2 bases, with 20 bases separating them. Germline V gene data show CDR1 as SGDLS and CDR2 as YYNGEE. This CDR3 is built from 17 residues. The CDR3 bases are TGTGCCAGCAGCCCGGCATGGGACCCTGGGATCACAGATACGCAGTATTTT. Translation: CASSPAWDPGITDTQYF.

The rearrangement links TRBV7-2 to TRBJ1-1; unclear D gene. V was cut by 4 bases and J by 3 bases, with 12 bases left in between. CDR1 and CDR2 (germline): SGHTA, FQGNSA. The CDR3 totals 14 residues. CDR3: CASSSFGEDTEAFF. CDR3 DNA sequence: TGTGCCAGCAGCTCATTCGGGGAAGACACTGAAGCTTTCTTT. The full variable domain, completed using reference TRBV7-2 and TRBJ1-1, is GAGVSQSPSNKVTEKGKDVELRCDPISGHTALYWYRQSLGQGLEFLIYFQGNSAPDKSGLPSDRFSAERTGGSVSTLTIQRTQQEDSAVYLCASSSFGEDTEAFFGQGTRLTVV.

The J gene is TRBJ2-7, the V gene TRBV7-9, with D possibly being TRBD1 (6 bases). CDR3 length: 16 amino acids. The germline gives CDR1 SEHNR, CDR2 FQNEAQ (reference sequence). V lost 5 bases, J lost 1 base, and 18 bases lay in between. Written as DNA, the CDR3 is TGTGCCAGCAGCACCACAGGGTCATTTATTTCCTACGAGCAGTACTTC. Translated, it gives CASSTTGSFISYEQYF.

The chain uses TRBV6-6 and TRBJ2-3; D unresolved. V was trimmed by 2 bases and J by 4 bases, leaving 7 bases between them. CDR3 length: 13 residues. Germline loops: CDR1 MNHNY, CDR2 SVGAGI (reference sequence). The CDR3 DNA is TGTGCCAGCAGTTACGAAAGGGCAGATACGCAGTATTTT. The encoded protein is CASSYERADTQYF.

The chain couples TRBV4-2 to TRBJ2-1, with 10 bases matching TRBD1. The CDR3 loop spans 17 amino acids. The germline V gene encodes CDR1 LGHNA and CDR2 YNFKEQ. The junction had 10 bases not matched to a gene; V was cut back by 4 bases and J by 4 bases. This CDR3 is CASSPHLDRGPYNEQFF. The CDR3 DNA follows: TGTGCCAGCAGCCCGCACCTTGACAGGGGGCCATACAATGAGCAGTTCTTC.

This clone was observed once. V and J are TRBV19 and TRBJ2-2; D gene uncertain. Between the trimmed V and J ends, which lost 4 bases and 3 bases, there was a span of 9 bases. This CDR3 has 14 residues. The germline V gene encodes CDR1 LNHDA and CDR2 SQIVND (reference sequence). CDR3 nucleotide sequence: TGTGCCAGTAGTAGAGGCCGGGACACCGGGGAGCTGTTTTTT. Residues: CASSRGRDTGELFF. The full variable domain, with the rest looked up from reference TRBV19 and TRBJ2-2, is DGGITQSPKYLFRKEGQNVTLSCEQNLNHDAMYWYRQDPGQGLRLIYYSQIVNDFQKGDIAEGYSVSREKKESFPLTVTSAQKNPTAFYLCASSRGRDTGELFFGEGSRLTVL.

This clone is medium-sized by share. The chain carries TRBV28 and TRBJ1-6; 7 bases are shared with TRBD1. This CDR3 has 12 residues. CDR1 is MDHEN, CDR2 SYDVKM, per germline. The junction had 6 bases not matched to a gene; V was cut back by 6 bases and J by 13 bases. CDR3 bases: TGTGCCAGCAGCTTACCCAGGGGGCCCCTCCACTTT. It codes for CASSLPRGPLHF.

The rearrangement joins TRBV7-9 to TRBJ2-1; TRBD1 matches 12 bases. CDR1 is SEHNR and CDR2 is FQNEAQ in the germline V gene (reference sequence). The V segment lost 8 bases and the J segment 9 bases; nucleotides outside the gene matches: 8. CDR3 length: 14 amino acids. The CDR3 loop reads CASPTGTGGVEQFF. CDR3 in DNA: TGTGCCAGCCCGACCGGGACAGGGGGCGTTGAGCAGTTCTTC.

This rearrangement joins TRBV27 to TRBJ1-2; D not resolved. The V end lost 2 bases, the J end lost 7 bases, and 11 bases lay between the germline ends. CDR3 length: 13 residues. The germline V gene has CDR1 MNHEY and CDR2 SMNVEV (reference sequence). The CDR3 nucleotides read TGTGCCAGCAGTTTAGGGAGTAGCGCTGGCTACACCTTC. Amino acids: CASSLGSSAGYTF.

V is TRBV5-4 and J is TRBJ2-1; no definite D call. CDR3 length: 14 amino acids. Germline V gene lookup returns CDR1 SGHNT and CDR2 YYREEE (reference sequence). Trimming cost V 0 bases and J 6 bases, with 10 bases left between them. The CDR3: CASSLAVAPNEQFF. The CDR3 nucleotides read TGTGCCAGCAGCTTGGCCGTAGCACCCAATGAGCAGTTCTTC.

The chain links TRBV27 to TRBJ2-5, with a possible D match to TRBD2 (6 bases). The CDR3 has 14 amino acids. V lost 3 bases, J lost 7 bases, and 15 bases lay in between. Germline CDR1 and CDR2: MNHEY and SMNVEV (reference sequence). CDR3 DNA sequence: TGTGCCAGCAGTTTGTTGGTCGAGGGAGGGACCCAGTACTTC. This translates into CASSLLVEGGTQYF.

The gene calls are TRBV28 and TRBJ2-7, with 7 bases that match TRBD2. The CDR3 extends over 17 amino acids. Per the germline V gene, CDR1 is MDHEN and CDR2 is SYDVKM. V lost 2 bases, J lost 3 bases, and 13 bases stayed unmatched. CDR3 in amino acids: CASSLPVRLAGGYEQYF. Here the CDR3 DNA reads TGTGCCAGCAGTTTACCCGTGAGACTAGCTGGTGGCTACGAGCAGTACTTC.

J is TRBJ2-7 and V is TRBV7-3, with TRBD1 matching 10 bases. Trimming cost V 3 bases and J 3 bases; bases outside gene matches: 2. Germline CDR1 SGHTA, CDR2 FQGTGA. The CDR3 is 14 residues long. The CDR3 is CASSFGTGDYEQYF. As DNA, the CDR3 is TGTGCCAGCAGCTTCGGGACAGGGGACTACGAGCAGTACTTC. Complete variable domain (other parts from reference TRBV7-3 and TRBJ2-7): GAGVSQTPSNKVTEKGKYVELRCDPISGHTALYWYRQSLGQGPEFLIYFQGTGAADDSGLPNDRFFAVRPEGSVSTLKIQRTERGDSAVYLCASSFGTGDYEQYFGPGTRLTVT.

The CDR3 DNA reads as TGTGCCAGCAGTGCTCTAGACGGCAACACCGGGGAGCTGTTTTTT. This gives the protein CASSALDGNTGELFF. V is TRBV6-1 and J is TRBJ2-2; D gene ambiguous. V was clipped by 4 bases and J by 2 bases, with 11 bases between them. Germline CDR1 reads MNHNS; CDR2 reads SASEGT. The CDR3 runs to 15 residues.